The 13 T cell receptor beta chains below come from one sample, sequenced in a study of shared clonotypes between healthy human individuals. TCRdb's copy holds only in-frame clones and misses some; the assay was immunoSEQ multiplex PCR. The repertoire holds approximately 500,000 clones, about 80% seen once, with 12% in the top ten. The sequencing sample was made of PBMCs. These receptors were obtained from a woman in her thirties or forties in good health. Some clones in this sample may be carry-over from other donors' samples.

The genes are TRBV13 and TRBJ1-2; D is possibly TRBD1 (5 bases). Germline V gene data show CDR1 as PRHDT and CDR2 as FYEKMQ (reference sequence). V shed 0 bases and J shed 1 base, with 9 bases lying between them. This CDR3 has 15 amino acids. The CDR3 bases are TGTGCCAGCAGCTTAGGAAGTACAGGTAACTATGGCTACACCTTC. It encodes CASSLGSTGNYGYTF. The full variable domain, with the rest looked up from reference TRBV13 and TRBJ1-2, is AAGVIQSPRHLIKEKRETATLKCYPIPRHDTVYWYQQGPGQDPQFLISFYEKMQSDKGSIPDRFSAQQFSDYHSELNMSSLELGDSALYFCASSLGSTGNYGYTFGSGTRLTVV.

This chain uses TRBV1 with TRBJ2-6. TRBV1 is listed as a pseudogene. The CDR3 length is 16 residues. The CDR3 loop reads CTSGEGARSGANVLTF. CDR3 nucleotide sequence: TGCACCAGCGGGGAGGGGGCCCGCTCTGGGGCCAACGTCCTGACTTTC.

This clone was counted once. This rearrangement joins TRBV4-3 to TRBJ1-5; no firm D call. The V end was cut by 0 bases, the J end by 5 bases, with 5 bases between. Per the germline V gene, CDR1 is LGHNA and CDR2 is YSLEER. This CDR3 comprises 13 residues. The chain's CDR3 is CASSQDSHQPQHF. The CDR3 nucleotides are TGCGCCAGCAGCCAAGATTCCCATCAGCCCCAGCATTTT.

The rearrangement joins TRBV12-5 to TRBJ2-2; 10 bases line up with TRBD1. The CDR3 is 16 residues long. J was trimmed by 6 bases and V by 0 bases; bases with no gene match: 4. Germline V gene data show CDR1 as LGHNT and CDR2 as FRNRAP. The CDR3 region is CASGLVRGTGAGELFF. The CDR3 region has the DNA TGTGCTAGTGGTTTGGTACGGGGGACAGGGGCCGGGGAGCTGTTTTTT. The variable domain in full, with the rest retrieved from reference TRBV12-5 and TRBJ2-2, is DARVTQTPRHKVTEMGQEVTMRCQPILGHNTVFWYRQTMMQGLELLAYFRNRAPLDDSGMPKDRFSAEMPDATLATLKIQPSEPRDSAVYFCASGLVRGTGAGELFFGEGSRLTVL.

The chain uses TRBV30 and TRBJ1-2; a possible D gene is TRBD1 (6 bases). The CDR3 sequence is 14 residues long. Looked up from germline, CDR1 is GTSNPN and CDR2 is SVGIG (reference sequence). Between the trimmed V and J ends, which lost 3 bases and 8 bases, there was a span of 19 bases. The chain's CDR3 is CAWSSFSGGDGYTF. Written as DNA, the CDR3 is TGTGCCTGGAGCAGCTTCTCGGGGGGCGACGGCTACACCTTC.

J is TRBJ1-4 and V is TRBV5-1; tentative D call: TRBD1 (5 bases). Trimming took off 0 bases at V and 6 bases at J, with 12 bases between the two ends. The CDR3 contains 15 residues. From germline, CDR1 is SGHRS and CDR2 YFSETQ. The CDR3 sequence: CASSLEGTRDEKLFF. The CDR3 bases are TGCGCCAGCAGCTTGGAGGGGACGCGTGATGAAAAACTGTTTTTT.

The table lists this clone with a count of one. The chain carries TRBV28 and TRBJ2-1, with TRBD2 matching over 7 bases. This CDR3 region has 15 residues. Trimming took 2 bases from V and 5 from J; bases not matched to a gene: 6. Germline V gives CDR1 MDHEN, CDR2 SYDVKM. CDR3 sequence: CASSLSSGYNNEQFF. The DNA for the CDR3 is TGTGCCAGCAGTTTAAGTAGCGGGTATAACAATGAGCAGTTCTTC.

Here the CDR3 reads CASSPYYEQYF. The CDR3 nucleotides are TGTGCCAGCAGCCCTTATTACGAGCAGTACTTC. The rearrangement links TRBV6-1 to TRBJ2-7; the D is unclear. The V gene's germline CDR1 is MNHNS and CDR2 SASEGT. The germline V and J ends were trimmed by 6 bases and 4 bases, with 7 bases remaining between them. The CDR3 is 11 residues long.

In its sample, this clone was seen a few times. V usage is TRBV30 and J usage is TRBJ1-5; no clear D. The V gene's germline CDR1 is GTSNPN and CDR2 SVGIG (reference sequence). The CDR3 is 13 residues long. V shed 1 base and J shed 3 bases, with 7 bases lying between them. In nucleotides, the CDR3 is TGTGCCTGGAGTGGTGGTGACAATCAGCCCCAGCATTTT. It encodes CAWSGGDNQPQHF.

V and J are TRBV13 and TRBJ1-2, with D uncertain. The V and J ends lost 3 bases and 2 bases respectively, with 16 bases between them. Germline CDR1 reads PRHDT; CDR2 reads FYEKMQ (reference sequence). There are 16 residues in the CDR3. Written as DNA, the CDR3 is TGTGCCAGCAGCTTTACCCGGGTCCTTAAGAACTATGGCTACACCTTC. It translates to CASSFTRVLKNYGYTF.

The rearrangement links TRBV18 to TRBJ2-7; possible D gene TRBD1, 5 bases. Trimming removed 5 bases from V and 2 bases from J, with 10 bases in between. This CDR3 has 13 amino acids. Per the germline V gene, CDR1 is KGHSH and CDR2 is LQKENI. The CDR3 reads CASSSETAYEQYF. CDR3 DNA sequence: TGTGCCAGCTCATCGGAGACAGCCTACGAGCAGTACTTC.

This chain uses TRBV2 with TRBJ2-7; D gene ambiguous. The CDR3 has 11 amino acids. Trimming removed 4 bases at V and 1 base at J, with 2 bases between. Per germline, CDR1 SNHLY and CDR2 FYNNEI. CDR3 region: CASSVSYEQYF. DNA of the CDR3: TGTGCCAGCAGTGTGTCCTACGAGCAGTACTTC.

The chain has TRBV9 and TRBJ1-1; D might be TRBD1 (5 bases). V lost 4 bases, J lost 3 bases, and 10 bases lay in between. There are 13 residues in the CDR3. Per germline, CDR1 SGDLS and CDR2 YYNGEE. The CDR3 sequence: CASSSTGHTEAFF. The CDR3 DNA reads TGTGCCAGCAGCTCTACAGGTCACACTGAAGCTTTCTTT.